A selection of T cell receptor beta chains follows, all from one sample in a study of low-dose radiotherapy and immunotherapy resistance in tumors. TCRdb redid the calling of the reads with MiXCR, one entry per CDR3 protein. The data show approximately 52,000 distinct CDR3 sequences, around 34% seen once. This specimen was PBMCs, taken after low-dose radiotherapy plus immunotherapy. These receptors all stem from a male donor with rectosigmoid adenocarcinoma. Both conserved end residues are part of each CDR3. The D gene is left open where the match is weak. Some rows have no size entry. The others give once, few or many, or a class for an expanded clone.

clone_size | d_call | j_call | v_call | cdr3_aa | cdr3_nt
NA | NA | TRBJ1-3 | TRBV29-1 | CSVGVTGRGNTIYF | TGCAGCGTTGGAGTAACAGGGCGGGGAAACACCATATATTTT
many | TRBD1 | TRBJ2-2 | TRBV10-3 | CAISAQGANGELFF | TGTGCCATCAGCGCTCAGGGGGCTAACGGGGAGCTGTTTTTT
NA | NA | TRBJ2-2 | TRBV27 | CASSSPGGSRNTGELFF | TGTGCCAGCAGTTCCCCCGGGGGTAGTCGTAACACCGGGGAGCTGTTTTTT
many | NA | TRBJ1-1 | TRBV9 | CASSPVGGVEAFF | TGTGCCAGCAGCCCAGTAGGGGGGGTTGAAGCTTTCTTT
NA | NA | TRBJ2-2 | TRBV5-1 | CASSLVATNTGELFF | TGCGCCAGCAGCTTGGTTGCGACCAACACCGGGGAGCTGTTTTTT
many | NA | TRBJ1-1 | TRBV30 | CAWYLDIYSTEAFF | TGTGCCTGGTATCTGGACATATATTCAACTGAAGCTTTCTTT
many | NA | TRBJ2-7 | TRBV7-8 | CASSFTGYEQYF | TGTGCCAGCAGCTTTACAGGGTACGAGCAGTACTTC
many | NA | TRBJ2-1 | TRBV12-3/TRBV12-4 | CASSFGNNEQFF | TGTGCCAGCAGTTTCGGGAACAATGAGCAGTTCTTC
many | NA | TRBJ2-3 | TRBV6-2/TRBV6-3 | CASSPIRDRPTDTQYF | TGTGCCAGCAGTCCAATTAGGGACCGCCCAACAGATACGCAGTATTTT
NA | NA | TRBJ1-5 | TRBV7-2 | CASSGESQPQHF | TGTGCCAGCAGCGGGGAGTCCCAGCCCCAGCATTTT
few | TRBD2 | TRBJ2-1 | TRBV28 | CASRLTSGLYNEQFF | TGTGCCAGCAGGCTGACTAGCGGGTTATACAATGAGCAGTTCTTC
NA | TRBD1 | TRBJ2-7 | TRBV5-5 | CASRPTGTGYEQYF | TGTGCCAGCAGACCGACCGGGACAGGGTACGAGCAGTACTTC
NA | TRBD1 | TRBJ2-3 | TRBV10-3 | CASRPTGKSTDTQYF | TGTGCCAGCCGCCCGACAGGGAAAAGCACAGATACGCAGTATTTT
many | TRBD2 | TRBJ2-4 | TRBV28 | CASSQSRSGDGHRYF | TGTGCCAGCAGTCAGTCCAGGAGCGGGGATGGGCATCGGTACTTC
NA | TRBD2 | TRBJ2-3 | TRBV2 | CATTSGSGTDTQYF | TGTGCCACAACTAGCGGGAGCGGGACAGATACGCAGTATTTT
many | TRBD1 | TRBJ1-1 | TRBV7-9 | CASSPLPGTGYRAFF | TGTGCCAGCAGCCCACTACCAGGGACAGGATATCGAGCTTTCTTT
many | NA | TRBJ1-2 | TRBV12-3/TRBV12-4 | CASSRAGRPSGYTF | TGTGCCAGCAGCCGAGCCGGACGGCCTTCTGGCTACACCTTC
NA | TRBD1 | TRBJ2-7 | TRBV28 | CASSLMAGGPYEQYF | TGTGCCAGCAGTTTAATGGCAGGGGGCCCCTACGAGCAGTACTTC
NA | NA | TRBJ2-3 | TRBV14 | CASSPHPGAATRKRADTQYF | TGTGCCAGCAGCCCACACCCAGGAGCGGCGACCAGAAAAAGGGCAGATACGCAGTATTTT
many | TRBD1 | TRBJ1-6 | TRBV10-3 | CAISPGQGSNSPLHF | TGTGCCATCAGTCCCGGACAGGGAAGCAATTCACCCCTCCACTTT
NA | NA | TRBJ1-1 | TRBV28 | CASNPAGAGTEAFF | TGTGCCAGCAACCCCGCTGGGGCAGGCACTGAAGCTTTCTTT
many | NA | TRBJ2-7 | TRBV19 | CASSIRSSGEQYF | TGTGCCAGTAGTATAAGGTCGTCAGGGGAGCAGTACTTC
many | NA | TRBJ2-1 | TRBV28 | CASSFPQNNEQFF | TGTGCCAGCAGTTTCCCCCAGAACAATGAGCAGTTCTTC
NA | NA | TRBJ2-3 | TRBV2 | CASSVGDTQYF | TGTGCCAGCAGTGTAGGAGATACGCAGTATTTT
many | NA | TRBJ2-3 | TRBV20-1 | CSARVSARAPDTQYF | TGCAGTGCTAGAGTCTCCGCGCGGGCCCCAGATACGCAGTATTTT
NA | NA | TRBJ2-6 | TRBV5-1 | CASSLEGPLSGANVLTF | TGCGCCAGCAGCCTCGAGGGCCCCCTATCTGGGGCCAACGTCCTGACTTTC
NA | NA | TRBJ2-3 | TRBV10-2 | CASASEGVTQYF | TGCGCCAGCGCGAGCGAGGGTGTTACGCAGTATTTT
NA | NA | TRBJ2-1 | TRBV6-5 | CASSYSRGRNEQFF | TGTGCCAGCAGTTACTCGAGGGGGAGGAATGAGCAGTTCTTC
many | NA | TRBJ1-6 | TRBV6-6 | CASSRPSSGGSSYNSPLHF | TGTGCCAGCAGTCGCCCGTCCTCGGGCGGGAGCTCCTATAATTCACCCCTCCACTTT
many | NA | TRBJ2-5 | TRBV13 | CASSRSGTPAWETQYF | TGTGCCAGCAGCCGGTCCGGGACGCCCGCGTGGGAGACCCAGTACTTC
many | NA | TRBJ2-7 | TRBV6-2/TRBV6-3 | CASSLSGGRDEQYF | TGTGCCAGCAGTTTATCAGGGGGGAGGGACGAGCAGTACTTC
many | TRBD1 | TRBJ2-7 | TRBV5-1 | CASSDDPGQGISEQYF | TGCGCCAGCAGCGACGATCCGGGACAGGGAATTTCCGAGCAGTACTTC
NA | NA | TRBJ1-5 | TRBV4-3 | CASSQDSGNQPQHF | TGCGCCAGCAGCCAAGATTCCGGCAATCAGCCCCAGCATTTT
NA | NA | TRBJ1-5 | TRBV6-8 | CASNMDPTGQPQHF | TGTGCCAGCAACATGGACCCGACTGGTCAGCCCCAGCATTTT
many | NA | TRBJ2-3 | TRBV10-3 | CAIRLGGTADTQYF | TGTGCCATCAGACTTGGCGGGACTGCAGATACGCAGTATTTT
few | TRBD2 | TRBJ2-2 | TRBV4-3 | CASSQISGSNTGELFF | TGCGCCAGCAGCCAGATAAGCGGGAGCAACACCGGGGAGCTGTTTTTT
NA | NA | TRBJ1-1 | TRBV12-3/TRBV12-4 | CASSLTGQNTEAFF | TGTGCCAGCAGTTTGACAGGCCAGAACACTGAAGCTTTCTTT
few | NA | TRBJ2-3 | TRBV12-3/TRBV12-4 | CASSFPSSSGADTQYF | TGTGCCAGCAGTTTTCCCTCTTCCTCCGGGGCAGATACGCAGTATTTT
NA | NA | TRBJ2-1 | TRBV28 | CASSPRGSRDNEQFF | TGTGCCAGTAGCCCTCGGGGGTCGAGAGACAATGAGCAGTTCTTC
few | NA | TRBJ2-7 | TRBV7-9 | CASSLSRGEQYF | TGTGCCAGCAGCCTTAGTAGAGGGGAGCAGTACTTC
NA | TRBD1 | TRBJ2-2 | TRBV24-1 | CATSDSRGLNTGELFF | TGTGCCACCAGTGATAGCAGGGGGCTTAACACCGGGGAGCTGTTTTTT
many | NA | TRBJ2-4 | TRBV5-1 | CASSLMEPGNIQYF | TGCGCCAGCAGCTTGATGGAACCGGGAAACATTCAGTACTTC
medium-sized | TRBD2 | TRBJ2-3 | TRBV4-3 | CASSQELAGGTDTQYF | TGCGCCAGCAGCCAAGAACTAGCGGGGGGCACAGATACGCAGTATTTT
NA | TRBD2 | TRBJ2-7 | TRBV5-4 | CAFRSPDGGTSESNEQYF | TGTGCCTTCAGGTCCCCGGACGGAGGGACTAGCGAGTCAAACGAGCAGTACTTC
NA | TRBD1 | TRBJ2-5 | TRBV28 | CASKPDRGGRETQYF | TGTGCCAGCAAACCCGACAGGGGAGGTCGAGAGACCCAGTACTTC
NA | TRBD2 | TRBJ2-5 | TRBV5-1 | CASSLVGSAGGLVETQYF | TGCGCCAGCAGCTTGGTTGGTTCAGCGGGAGGGCTCGTGGAGACCCAGTACTTC
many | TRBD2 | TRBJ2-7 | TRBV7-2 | CASSLGTSGGYEQYF | TGTGCCAGCAGCTTAGGGACTAGCGGGGGGTACGAGCAGTACTTC
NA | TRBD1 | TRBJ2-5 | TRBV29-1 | CSEQGAGETQYF | TGCAGCGAACAGGGGGCTGGGGAGACCCAGTACTTC
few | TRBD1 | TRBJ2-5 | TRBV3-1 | CASSQGAPGQVGAQYF | TGTGCCAGCAGCCAAGGGGCCCCGGGACAGGTGGGGGCCCAGTACTTC